Listed here are 20 T cell receptor beta chains from one sample, sequenced in a study of shared clonotypes between healthy human individuals. Here immunoSEQ multiplex PCR was the method, and the copy in TCRdb shows in-frame clones only, minus some. Here the sample spans approximately 1.1 million clones, around 78% being singletons. The source material was memory CD4+ T cells from PBMCs. Subset indicated: CD45RA-negative fraction. All receptors derive from a man aged 18 to 30 in good health. Some clones in this sample may be carry-over from other donors' samples.

The rearrangement uses TRBV18 and TRBJ2-7; D is possibly TRBD1 (6 bases). In germline, CDR1 is KGHSH, CDR2 LQKENI. This CDR3 region has 14 residues. The V gene lost 1 base and the J gene lost 4 bases, with 11 bases spanning the gap. The CDR3, as DNA: TGTGCCAGCTCACCACGGGGCAGGGGTTACGAGCAGTACTTC. Its protein is CASSPRGRGYEQYF.

This chain joins TRBV10-3 and TRBJ2-1; 10 bases map to TRBD2. From germline, CDR1 is ENHRY and CDR2 SYGVKD. The CDR3 loop spans 16 amino acids. V gave up 2 bases and J gave up 7 bases; unmatched junction bases: 8. CDR3 bases: TGTGCCATCAGTGAGACCCAGCGGGAGGGCCTAAATGAGCAGTTCTTC. This encodes CAISETQREGLNEQFF.

There are a few counts of this clone. The chain carries TRBV7-6 and TRBJ2-3; the match to TRBD1 covers 7 bases. Germline V gives CDR1 SGHVS, CDR2 FNYEAQ. After removal of 5 bases from V and 2 bases from J, the junction contained 7 bases not matched to a gene. CDR3 size: 15 residues. The CDR3 loop is CASSRDRAFTDTQYF. The CDR3 region has the DNA TGTGCCAGCAGCCGGGACAGAGCCTTCACAGATACGCAGTATTTT.

The chain carries TRBV15 and TRBJ2-1; D unclear. Per the germline V gene, CDR1 is LNHNV and CDR2 is YYDKDF (reference sequence). The CDR3 spans 14 residues. V was cut by 3 bases and J by 2 bases, with 8 bases left in between. CDR3: CATSRDGPYNEQFF. CDR3 DNA: TGTGCCACCAGCAGGGACGGACCCTACAATGAGCAGTTCTTC.

The V and J genes are TRBV7-9 and TRBJ2-2; D tentatively reads TRBD1 or TRBD2 (5 bases each). V was clipped by 8 bases and J by 4 bases, with 11 bases between them. The CDR3 has 13 amino acids. Germline CDR1 is SEHNR and CDR2 is FQNEAQ (reference sequence). The CDR3 nucleotides are TGTGCCAGCGGGGGATTCGGCACCGGGGAGCTGTTTTTT. Protein: CASGGFGTGELFF.

The rearrangement joins TRBV5-6 to TRBJ1-3, with no clear D. The germline V and J ends were trimmed by 4 bases and 3 bases, with 14 bases remaining between them. The CDR3 runs 15 residues. Germline loops: CDR1 SGHDT, CDR2 YYEEEE. This CDR3 reads CASSARVRGGNTIYF. The CDR3 DNA follows: TGTGCCAGCAGCGCAAGGGTCCGGGGTGGAAACACCATATATTTT.

The chain has TRBV27 and TRBJ2-3, with 7 bases aligning to TRBD1. V lost 7 bases and J lost 3; bases outside the gene matches: 10. In germline, CDR1 is MNHEY, CDR2 SMNVEV (reference sequence). The CDR3 covers 15 residues. CDR3 region: CASTPGTEFTDTQYF. The CDR3 coding sequence is TGTGCCAGCACCCCAGGGACAGAGTTTACAGATACGCAGTATTTT.

The J gene is TRBJ2-7, the V gene TRBV7-2; 8 bases align to TRBD1. V lost 0 bases and J lost 2; bases outside the gene matches: 6. CDR1 and CDR2 (germline): SGHTA, FQGNSA. The CDR3 runs 16 residues. CDR3: CASSLAADRATYEQYF. The CDR3 nucleotides read TGTGCCAGCAGCTTAGCGGCGGACAGGGCTACCTACGAGCAGTACTTC.

This clone turned up a few times. This sequence joins TRBV30 and TRBJ1-1; D remains unclear. CDR1 and CDR2 (germline): GTSNPN, SVGIG (reference sequence). Deletions cut 3 bases from V and 5 bases from J, with 13 bases between. CDR3 length: 13 amino acids. The CDR3 DNA sequence: TGTGCCTGGAGGCACAAAGGAGGGACTGAAGCTTTCTTT. Its translation is CAWRHKGGTEAFF.

The gene calls are TRBV6-1 and TRBJ2-5; a weak D match, TRBD2 (5 bases). The ends were cut back, 6 bases at V and 8 bases at J, with 13 bases in the middle. CDR1 is MNHNS, CDR2 SASEGT, per germline. The length of the CDR3 is 12 residues. CDR3 amino acids: CASRAGLSTQYF. Here the CDR3 DNA reads TGTGCCAGCAGAGCTGGACTGTCCACCCAGTACTTC.

The rearrangement uses TRBV7-9 and TRBJ2-2; D assignment may be TRBD1 or TRBD2 (5 bases each). Germline V gene sequence: CDR1 SEHNR, CDR2 FQNEAQ (reference sequence). This CDR3 has 15 residues. Trimming cost V 4 bases and J 0 bases, with 9 bases left between them. CDR3 coding DNA: TGTGCCAGCAGCTCCCGGGACCCGAACACCGGGGAGCTGTTTTTT. This sequence encodes CASSSRDPNTGELFF.

The V call is TRBV5-1, the J call TRBJ2-3, with D perhaps given as TRBD1 or TRBD2 (6 bases each). The CDR3 is made up of 15 amino acids. V lost 4 bases, J lost 1 base, and 13 bases lay in between. Per germline, CDR1 SGHRS and CDR2 YFSETQ. CDR3 amino acids: CASSGGGGGTDTQYF. In nucleotides, the CDR3 is TGCGCCAGCAGCGGGGGCGGAGGGGGCACAGATACGCAGTATTTT.

The gene calls are TRBV18 and TRBJ1-1; D is possibly TRBD1 (5 bases). The CDR3 totals 13 residues. V lost 4 bases and J 4 bases, leaving 10 bases between the germline ends. In germline, CDR1 is KGHSH, CDR2 LQKENI. This CDR3 reads CASSLQGPTEAFF. The CDR3 nucleotides are TGTGCCAGCTCACTTCAGGGCCCCACTGAAGCTTTCTTT. Full variable domain (outside the CDR3, taken from reference TRBV18 and TRBJ1-1): NAGVMQNPRHLVRRRGQEARLRCSPMKGHSHVYWYRQLPEEGLKFMVYLQKENIIDESGMPKERFSAEFPKEGPSILRIQQVVRGDSAAYFCASSLQGPTEAFFGQGTRLTVV.

The chain couples TRBV25-1 to TRBJ2-3; possible D gene TRBD1, 6 bases. Trimming removed 7 bases at V and 7 bases at J, with 9 bases between. CDR3 size: 11 residues. The V gene's germline CDR1 is MGHDK and CDR2 SYGVNS. The CDR3 DNA sequence: TGTGCCAGCACCCAGGGGTATACGCAGTATTTT. Translating it yields CASTQGYTQYF.

This chain joins TRBV5-1 and TRBJ1-4; TRBD1 might be the D (6 bases). This CDR3 is 13 amino acids long. CDR1 SGHRS and CDR2 YFSETQ come from the germline V gene. The germline V and J ends were trimmed by 7 bases and 5 bases, with 12 bases remaining between them. The CDR3 DNA is TGCGCCAGCGGTATGGGACACAATGAAAAACTGTTTTTT. Protein: CASGMGHNEKLFF.

The rearrangement joins TRBV4-2 to TRBJ2-7; D call uncertain. Germline values: CDR1 LGHNA, CDR2 YNFKEQ. The CDR3 runs 15 residues. The V gene lost 0 bases and the J gene lost 0 bases, with 9 bases spanning the gap. The DNA for the CDR3 is TGTGCCAGCAGCCAAGATTCGACGGGCTCCTACGAGCAGTACTTC. Amino acid sequence: CASSQDSTGSYEQYF.

This clone was detected only a few times. The CDR3 sequence is CAISELAGGVEQYF. The CDR3 DNA sequence: TGTGCCATCAGTGAACTAGCGGGTGGGGTCGAGCAGTACTTC. V and J are TRBV10-3 and TRBJ2-7; 9 bases match TRBD2. From germline, CDR1 is ENHRY and CDR2 SYGVKD. V was clipped by 3 bases and J by 6 bases; unmatched bases: 6. The CDR3 contains 14 residues.

The rearrangement links TRBV5-4 to TRBJ2-2; perhaps D is TRBD1 or TRBD2 (5 bases each). The V end lost 4 bases, the J end lost 6 bases, and 19 bases lay between the germline ends. The CDR3 has 16 amino acids. The germline V gene encodes CDR1 SGHNT and CDR2 YYREEE (reference sequence). The CDR3 DNA sequence: TGTGCCAGCAGCCACGGACGAGGGATGGGGGCCGGGGAGCTGTTTTTT. As protein: CASSHGRGMGAGELFF.

A word on this clone: Since a much larger clone is just one base distant, this may be a read error. The same CDR3 is also encoded by other DNA sequences in this sample. The chain recombines TRBV9 with TRBJ1-5; the D is unclear. The CDR3 extends over 13 amino acids. CDR1 is SGDLS and CDR2 is YYNGEE in the germline V gene. This chain's CDR3 is CASSVDSGQPQHF. In DNA, the CDR3 is TGTGCCAGCAGCGTAGATTCGGGTCAGCCCCAACATTTT.

This clone came up a few times. The CDR3 sequence: CASSAGTGGQPQHF. CDR3 nucleotide sequence: TGTGCCAGCAGCGCCGGGACAGGCGGACAGCCCCAGCATTTT. V is TRBV9 and J is TRBJ1-5; 8 bases are shared with TRBD1. This CDR3 is 14 amino acids long. The V and J ends lost 3 bases and 7 bases, in that order; junction bases with no gene match: 6. Germline loops: CDR1 SGDLS, CDR2 YYNGEE.